Shown below are 17 T cell receptor beta chains from a single sample sequenced in a study of post-analysis software for immune sequencing data. Study-wide points: A handful of TRBV segments were significantly more frequent in patients than in controls. TRBV5-6, TRBV5-1 and TRBV20-1 were among these segments.

No antigen has been identified for these receptors. Built from TCR beta cDNA, the libraries had unique molecular identifiers in them. One entry per CDR3 protein results from TCRdb running MiXCR on the PCR reads. Here the sample spans about 150,000 distinct CDR3 sequences, 30% being singletons. The sequenced sample was blood. The receptor source for this set is a girl aged 10 to 17 with multiple sclerosis.

This clonotype was detected ten times or more. V and J are TRBV2 and TRBJ2-5; D may correspond to TRBD1 or TRBD2 (5 bases each). The V and J ends lost 6 bases and 7 bases respectively, with 15 bases between them. Per the germline V gene, CDR1 is SNHLY and CDR2 is FYNNEI. The CDR3 is 13 residues long. The CDR3 bases are TGTGCCAGCAGCATCCAGGGAGAAGGGACCCAGTACTTC. Translation: CASSIQGEGTQYF.

The V and J genes are TRBV28 and TRBJ2-3; D is uncertain. V lost 9 bases and J lost 0, with 10 bases in between. From germline, CDR1 is MDHEN and CDR2 SYDVKM. The CDR3 consists of 13 residues. The CDR3 spells CASNTRSTDTQYF. The CDR3, as DNA: TGTGCCAGTAACACGAGGAGCACAGATACGCAGTATTTT. Complete variable domain (other parts from reference TRBV28 and TRBJ2-3): DVKVTQSSRYLVKRTGEKVFLECVQDMDHENMFWYRQDPGLGLRLIYFSYDVKMKEKGDIPEGYSVSREKKERFSLILESASTNQTSMYLCASNTRSTDTQYFGPGTRLTVL.

The chain joins TRBV30 to TRBJ2-7; D gene unclear. CDR3 size: 13 residues. V was clipped by 0 bases and J by 1 base, with 7 bases between them. Germline values: CDR1 GTSNPN, CDR2 SVGIG (reference sequence). The CDR3 protein is CAWSVSQSYEQYF. The CDR3 region has the DNA TGTGCCTGGAGTGTATCCCAGTCCTACGAGCAGTACTTC.

Concerning this clonotype: A read error is possible here, since a much larger clone lies one base away. V is TRBV12-5 and J is TRBJ2-1; maybe TRBD1 (5 bases). Trimming left V 6 bases short and J 12 bases short, with 15 bases between. Germline V CDR1 and CDR2: LGHNT, FRNRAP. This CDR3 contains 12 residues. CDR3 DNA: TGTGCTAGTGGCCTGACAGAAAGGGGGCAGTTCTTC. This encodes CASGLTERGQFF.

The V and J genes are TRBV10-3 and TRBJ2-1, with TRBD1 matching over 7 bases. Germline lookup yields CDR1 ENHRY and CDR2 SYGVKD. The CDR3 extends over 13 amino acids. V was clipped by 7 bases and J by 10 bases; unmatched bases: 10. CDR3 residues: CAITGQGEGEQFF. CDR3 in DNA: TGTGCCATCACTGGCCAGGGGGAAGGAGAGCAGTTCTTC.

Remarks on this clonotype: It may be a read error: a sequence one base away is much more abundant. J is TRBJ2-5 and V is TRBV7-8; the D call may be TRBD1 or TRBD2 (7 bases each). Germline assignment: CDR1 SGHVS and CDR2 FQNEAQ. The CDR3 consists of 14 residues. CDR3 DNA: TGTGCCGGCAGCACTAGACAGGGAGGGGAGACCCAGTACTTC. Protein sequence: CAGSTRQGGETQYF.

At least ten counts were recorded for this clonotype. The genes are TRBV10-3 and TRBJ2-7; 7 bases fit TRBD1. The length of the CDR3 is 14 residues. The V segment lost 6 bases and the J segment 0 bases; nucleotides outside the gene matches: 5. Germline CDR1 is ENHRY and CDR2 is SYGVKD. CDR3 DNA: TGTGCCATCAGGAGCGACAGGGACTCCTACGAGCAGTACTTC. Its translation is CAIRSDRDSYEQYF.

This clonotype was seen more than once but under ten times. The chain carries TRBV5-1 and TRBJ2-5, with D possibly being TRBD2 (6 bases). CDR3 length: 14 amino acids. The V and J ends lost 3 bases and 1 base respectively, with 10 bases between them. Germline CDR1 reads SGHRS; CDR2 reads YFSETQ. The CDR3 DNA reads as TGCGCCAGCAGCTGGGGAGGCCTCCAAGAGACCCAGTACTTC. Translated, it gives CASSWGGLQETQYF.

On this clonotype: It may be a read error: a sequence one base away is much more abundant. This chain joins TRBV12-3 or TRBV12-4 and TRBJ2-7; D possibly corresponds to TRBD2 (6 bases). Trimming removed 8 bases at V and 7 bases at J, with 18 bases between. The length of the CDR3 is 13 residues. CDR3 DNA sequence: TGTGCCAGCTCCCGGAGGGATCTTGGGGAGCAGTACTTC. It codes for CASSRRDLGEQYF.

About this clonotype: This clone may be a read error of a much larger clone one base away. This chain joins TRBV6-5 and TRBJ1-6, with D tentatively TRBD1 (5 bases). Per the germline V gene, CDR1 is MNHEY and CDR2 is SVGAGI. The V end was cut by 0 bases, the J end by 6 bases, with 15 bases between. The CDR3 loop spans 17 amino acids. CDR3 coding DNA: TGTGCCAGCAGTTACTCGAATCAAGGGGCCCTTAATTCACCCCTCCACTTT. This gives the protein CASSYSNQGALNSPLHF.

This clonotype has just a few counts. V usage is TRBV10-3 and J usage is TRBJ2-2; 9 nucleotides agree with TRBD1. Trimming at V came to 7 bases and at J to 1 base, leaving 4 bases not matched to a gene. CDR3 size: 15 residues. CDR1 and CDR2 from the germline V gene are ENHRY and SYGVKD. The CDR3 DNA reads TGTGCCATCAACCCGGGACAGGGGAACACCGGGGAGCTGTTTTTT. Its protein product is CAINPGQGNTGELFF.

The genes are TRBV2 and TRBJ1-1; tentatively, D is TRBD1 (5 bases). Per germline, CDR1 SNHLY and CDR2 FYNNEI. The germline V and J ends were trimmed by 1 base and 3 bases, with 15 bases remaining between them. The CDR3 loop spans 16 amino acids. CDR3 nucleotides: TGTGCCAGCAGTGAAGGACAAGGGGCGCGGGACACTGAAGCTTTCTTT. Its translation is CASSEGQGARDTEAFF.

Points on this clonotype: A read error may be the cause here, since a much bigger clone is one base away. This chain uses TRBV13 with TRBJ2-5, with TRBD2 matching 8 bases. Germline CDR1 reads PRHDT; CDR2 reads FYEKMQ (reference sequence). J lost 3 bases, V lost 5 bases, and 8 bases had no gene match. The CDR3 is 15 residues long. In nucleotides, the CDR3 is TGTGCCAGCAGCAGCCTGGGACTAGTGGAAGAGACCCAGTACTTC. This translates into CASSSLGLVEETQYF.

This clonotype came up many times. The chain is built from TRBV29-1 and TRBJ2-5, with D perhaps TRBD2 (6 bases). The germline CDR1 and CDR2 sequences are SQVTM and ANQGSEA. The CDR3 covers 13 residues. The CDR3 spells CSYQGLAQETQYF. CDR3 coding DNA: TGCAGTTATCAGGGACTGGCTCAAGAGACCCAGTACTTC.

The J gene is TRBJ1-2, the V gene TRBV2; D gene uncertain. The germline gives CDR1 SNHLY, CDR2 FYNNEI. This CDR3 has 13 amino acids. The ends were cut back, 8 bases at V and 3 bases at J, with 13 bases in the middle. The chain's CDR3 is CASRLLADYGYTF. The CDR3 region has the DNA TGTGCCAGCCGGCTCCTAGCTGACTATGGCTACACCTTC.

The table lists this clonotype with a few counts. The chain joins TRBV24-1 to TRBJ1-6; TRBD1 might be the D (6 bases). The germline gives CDR1 KGHDR, CDR2 SFDVKD. Trimming pared 4 bases from V and 9 bases from J, leaving 30 bases between. The CDR3 extends over 20 amino acids. For the CDR3, the DNA is TGTGCCACCAGTGAGTTGCCTCCCGACAGGTGGGCCGGCCGGAGTTCACCCCTCCACTTT. Protein: CATSELPPDRWAGRSSPLHF.

This clonotype was seen repeatedly, ten times or more. The chain employs TRBV5-1 and TRBJ2-1; TRBD2 might be the D (6 bases). Germline V gene sequence: CDR1 SGHRS, CDR2 YFSETQ. The CDR3 is 16 amino acids. Trimming stripped 0 bases from V and 2 bases from J, with 12 bases between. DNA of the CDR3: TGCGCCAGCAGCTTGGTAGCGGCTAACGCCTACAATGAGCAGTTCTTC. The encoded protein is CASSLVAANAYNEQFF.